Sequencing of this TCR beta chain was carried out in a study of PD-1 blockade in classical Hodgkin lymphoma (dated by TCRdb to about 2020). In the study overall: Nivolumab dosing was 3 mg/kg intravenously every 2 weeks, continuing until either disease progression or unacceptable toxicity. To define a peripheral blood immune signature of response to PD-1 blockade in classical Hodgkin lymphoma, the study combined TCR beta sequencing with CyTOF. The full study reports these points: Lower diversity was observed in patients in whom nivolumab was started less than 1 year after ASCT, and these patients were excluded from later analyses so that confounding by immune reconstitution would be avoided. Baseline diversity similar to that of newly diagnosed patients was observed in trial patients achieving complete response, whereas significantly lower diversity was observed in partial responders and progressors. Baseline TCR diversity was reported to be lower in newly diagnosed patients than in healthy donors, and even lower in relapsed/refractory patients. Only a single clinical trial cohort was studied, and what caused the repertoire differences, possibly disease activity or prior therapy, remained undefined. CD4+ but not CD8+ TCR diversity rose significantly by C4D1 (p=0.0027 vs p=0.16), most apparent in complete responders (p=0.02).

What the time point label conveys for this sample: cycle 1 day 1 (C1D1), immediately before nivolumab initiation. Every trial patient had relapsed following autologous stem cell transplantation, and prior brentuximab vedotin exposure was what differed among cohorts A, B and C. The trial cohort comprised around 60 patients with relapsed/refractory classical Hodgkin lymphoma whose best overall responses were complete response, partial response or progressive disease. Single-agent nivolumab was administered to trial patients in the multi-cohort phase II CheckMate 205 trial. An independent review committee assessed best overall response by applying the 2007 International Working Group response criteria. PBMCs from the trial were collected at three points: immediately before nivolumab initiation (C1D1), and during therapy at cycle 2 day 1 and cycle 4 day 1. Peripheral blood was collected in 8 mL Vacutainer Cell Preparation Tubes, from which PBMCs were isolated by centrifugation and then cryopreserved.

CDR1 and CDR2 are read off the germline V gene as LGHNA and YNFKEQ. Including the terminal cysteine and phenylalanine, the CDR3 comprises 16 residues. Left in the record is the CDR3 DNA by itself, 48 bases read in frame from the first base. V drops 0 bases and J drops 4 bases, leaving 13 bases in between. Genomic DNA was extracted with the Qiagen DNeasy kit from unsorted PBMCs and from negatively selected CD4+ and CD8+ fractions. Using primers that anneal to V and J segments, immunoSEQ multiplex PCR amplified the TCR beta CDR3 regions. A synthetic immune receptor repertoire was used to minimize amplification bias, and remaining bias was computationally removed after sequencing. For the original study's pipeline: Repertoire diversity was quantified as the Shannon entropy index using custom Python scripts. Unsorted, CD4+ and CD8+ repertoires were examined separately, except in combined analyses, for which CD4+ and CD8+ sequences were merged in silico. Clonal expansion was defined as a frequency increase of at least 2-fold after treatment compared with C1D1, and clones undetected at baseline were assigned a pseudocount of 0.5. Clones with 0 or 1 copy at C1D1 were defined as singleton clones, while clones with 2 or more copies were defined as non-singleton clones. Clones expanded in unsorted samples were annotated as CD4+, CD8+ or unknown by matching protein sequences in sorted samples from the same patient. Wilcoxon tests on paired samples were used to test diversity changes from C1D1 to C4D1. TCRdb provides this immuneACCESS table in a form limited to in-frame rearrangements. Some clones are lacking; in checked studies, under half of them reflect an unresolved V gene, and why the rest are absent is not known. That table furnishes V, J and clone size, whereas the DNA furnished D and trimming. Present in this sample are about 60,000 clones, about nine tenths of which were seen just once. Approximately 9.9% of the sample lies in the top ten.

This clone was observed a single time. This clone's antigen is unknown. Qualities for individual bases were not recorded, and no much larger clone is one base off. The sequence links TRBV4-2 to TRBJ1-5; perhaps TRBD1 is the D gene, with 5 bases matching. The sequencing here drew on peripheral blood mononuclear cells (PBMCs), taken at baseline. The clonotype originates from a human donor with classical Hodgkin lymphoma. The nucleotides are TGTGCCAGCAGCCAAGAGAGGGGCACCTTAAATCAGCCCCAGCATTTT. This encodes CASSQERGTLNQPQHF.